Below are 5 T cell receptor beta chains sequenced from a single sample in a study of blood T cell repertoires in COVID-19 (dated by TCRdb to the early 2020s). The method behind the library was the immunoSEQ multiplex PCR assay. TCRdb carries this immuneACCESS record with in-frame sequences only. Its versions omit some clonotypes, under half of them owing to an unresolved V gene in the studies checked, with the rest unexplained. The sample data list under 80,000 clones, and roughly 89% of these were observed just once. The top ten clones comprise 11% to 15% of the sample. The sequencing sample was made of peripheral blood. These TCRs come from a man between 65 and 85 years old with active or convalescent COVID-19.

The chain has TRBV19 and TRBJ2-2, with D possibly being TRBD1 (5 bases). Trimming pared 5 bases from V and 6 bases from J, leaving 10 bases between. This CDR3 region has 13 residues. CDR1 is LNHDA and CDR2 is SQIVND in the germline V gene (reference sequence). The CDR3 nucleotides are TGTGCCAGTAGTTCTCAGGGTGCCGGGGAGCTGTTTTTT. This encodes CASSSQGAGELFF.

V and J are TRBV7-9 and TRBJ1-1; the D gene is possibly TRBD1 (5 bases). The CDR3 has 14 residues. Looked up from germline, CDR1 is SEHNR and CDR2 is FQNEAQ (reference sequence). V gave up 6 bases and J gave up 0 bases, with 11 bases separating them. In DNA form, the CDR3 reads TGTGCCAGCAGTTTCGACAGCGTGAACACTGAAGCTTTCTTT. This sequence encodes CASSFDSVNTEAFF.

This sequence joins TRBV11-2 and TRBJ2-1, with TRBD2 matching 13 bases. The V segment lost 3 bases and the J segment 5 bases; nucleotides outside the gene matches: 1. The CDR3 has 15 amino acids. CDR1 SGHAT and CDR2 FQNNGV come from the germline V gene. The CDR3 DNA sequence: TGTGCCAGCAGCTTTGGGACTAGCGGGAACAATGAGCAGTTCTTC. It yields the protein CASSFGTSGNNEQFF.

The table lists this clone with a count of one. The chain couples TRBV28 to TRBJ1-2, with 10 positions matching TRBD1. The junction had 7 bases not matched to a gene; V was cut back by 3 bases and J by 0 bases. Germline CDR1 and CDR2: MDHEN and SYDVKM. This CDR3 contains 17 residues. CDR3 region: CASSLDRGRQANYGYTF. Written as DNA, the CDR3 is TGTGCCAGCAGTTTGGACAGGGGGAGACAAGCTAACTATGGCTACACCTTC.

The chain uses TRBV30 and TRBJ2-5, with D possibly matching TRBD2 (6 bases). This CDR3 has 13 residues. Germline V gene data show CDR1 as GTSNPN and CDR2 as SVGIG (reference sequence). The germline V and J ends were trimmed by 2 bases and 5 bases, with 12 bases remaining between them. The CDR3 reads CAWSWERAETQYF. In DNA form, the CDR3 reads TGTGCCTGGAGTTGGGAGCGGGCCGAGACCCAGTACTTC.